The rows below give T cell receptor beta chains drawn from one sample of a study of T cells in Graves' hyperthyroidism and ophthalmopathy. Via MiXCR, TCRdb re-called the multiplex PCR reads, giving one row per CDR3 protein. Here the sample spans about 570,000 distinct CDR3 sequences, around 45% being singletons. What was sequenced was peripheral blood or thyroid tissue (not recorded which). Source of these receptors: an adult woman with Graves' disease, either hyperthyroidism or ophthalmopathy (not recorded which). Each CDR3 is given with its conserved first and last residue. Fields, in order: D gene, clone size, V gene, J gene, CDR3 DNA, CDR3 protein. D genes are given only for firm matches. For some rows the clone size is stated as once, few or many, or as a class when expanded; others skip it.

TRBD2	many	TRBV10-3	TRBJ2-7	TGTGCCATCAGTGAGCGAACTAGCGGGAGCTACGAGCAGTACTTC	CAISERTSGSYEQYF
.	many	TRBV20-1	TRBJ1-1	TGCAGTGCACCTAGATTGGACTCCCCCGGCACTGAAGCTTTCTTT	CSAPRLDSPGTEAFF
.	.	TRBV11-1	TRBJ2-5	TGTGCCAGCAGCTCACCCGGGAGCTACGAGACCCAGTACTTC	CASSSPGSYETQYF
.	few	TRBV29-1	TRBJ2-5	TGCAGCGTTGGGACACCGTACCAAGAGACCCAGTACTTC	CSVGTPYQETQYF
TRBD2	.	TRBV29-1	TRBJ2-7	TGCAGCGCCACCGGACCGGGGGGAGAGCAGTACTTC	CSATGPGGEQYF
TRBD2	many	TRBV11-2	TRBJ2-7	TGTGCCAGCAGCTTACGTCTAGCGGGAGCCTACGAGCAGTACTTC	CASSLRLAGAYEQYF
TRBD1	many	TRBV5-1	TRBJ1-3	TGCGCCAGCAGCTCCCTTCCGGGACAGGGGGTGTCTGGAAACACCATATATTTT	CASSSLPGQGVSGNTIYF
TRBD1	many	TRBV20-1	TRBJ1-5	TGCAGTGCTGGAAGGACAGGGACGGGTCAGCCCCAGCATTTT	CSAGRTGTGQPQHF
.	.	TRBV10-3	TRBJ2-5	TGTGCCAGCAGTTCCCTCTCACAGAGGGCCCAGTACTTC	CASSSLSQRAQYF
.	.	TRBV18	TRBJ2-7	TGTGCCAGCTCACAGGTTACAGGGCCCTACGAGCAGTACTTC	CASSQVTGPYEQYF
.	many	TRBV10-1	TRBJ2-6	TGCGCCAGCAGTGAGGCGGGATCTAGCTCTGGGGCCAACGTCCTGACTTTC	CASSEAGSSSGANVLTF
.	many	TRBV11-1	TRBJ2-7	TGTGCCAGCAGCTCTGTCGACGGGGGCTACGAGCAGTACTTC	CASSSVDGGYEQYF
.	.	TRBV7-9	TRBJ1-3	TGTGCCAGCAGCTTAGAGGCCGGACGGAGCTCTGGAAACACCATATATTTT	CASSLEAGRSSGNTIYF
.	.	TRBV11-2	TRBJ2-7	TGTGCCAGCAGCCAAAGCCCTACAGGCTACGAGCAGTACTTC	CASSQSPTGYEQYF
.	many	TRBV2	TRBJ2-7	TGTGCCAGCAGGACAGGGGAGGGCGAGCAGTACTTC	CASRTGEGEQYF
.	few	TRBV6-1	TRBJ2-7	TGTGCCAGCACCGGGGGCGCGGTGTACGAGCAGTACTTC	CASTGGAVYEQYF
.	many	TRBV5-6	TRBJ2-7	TGTGCCAGCAGCTTGGCTTGGCGGGACATCTCCTACGAGCAGTACTTC	CASSLAWRDISYEQYF
.	once	TRBV7-3	TRBJ1-2	TGTGCCAGCAGCTTTGGGACAAGGGATCCTTTATGGAGGGCTAACTATGGCTACACCTTC	CASSFGTRDPLWRANYGYTF
.	many	TRBV9	TRBJ1-2	TGTGCCAGCAGCTCATGGAGTCATGGCTACACCTTC	CASSSWSHGYTF
.	few	TRBV30	TRBJ1-1	TGTGCCTGGAGTGTACGCAGGCACTTCGAGAACACTGAAGCTTTCTTT	CAWSVRRHFENTEAFF
.	.	TRBV7-3	TRBJ2-5	TGTGCTAGCAGCGCGGGACCGGGACAGAGGGAGGCCCAGTACTTC	CASSAGPGQREAQYF
TRBD1	once	TRBV27	TRBJ1-5	TGTGCCAGCAGTTTAATCCAGGGGGCGGATCAGCCCCAGCATTTT	CASSLIQGADQPQHF
.	.	TRBV5-5	TRBJ2-3	TGTGCCAGCAGCTTGGGGGCAGAAAGTTTTACGCAGTATTTT	CASSLGAESFTQYF
.	.	TRBV7-8	TRBJ1-5	TGTGCCAGCAGAGGCCAGCATTTT	CASRGQHF
.	.	TRBV7-6	TRBJ1-4	TGTGCCAACAGCCAGGGTTCCACTAATGAAAAACTGTTTTTT	CANSQGSTNEKLFF
.	many	TRBV5-1	TRBJ2-7	TGCGCCAGCGGCTTGGAGGGGTACGAGCAGTACTTC	CASGLEGYEQYF
.	.	TRBV25-1	TRBJ2-2	TGTGCCAGCAGTGAAATAGGCGTCACCGGGGAGCTGTTTTTT	CASSEIGVTGELFF
.	.	TRBV15	TRBJ2-7	TGTGCCACCAGCAGACCCACCGGGCGGGCGCCTTACGAGCAGTACTTC	CATSRPTGRAPYEQYF
.	.	TRBV14	TRBJ2-7	TGTGCCAGCAGCCGAACCTCCGGCCCGACCCCCTACGAGCAGTACTTC	CASSRTSGPTPYEQYF
.	many	TRBV5-5	TRBJ1-4	TGTGCCAGCAGCTTGCTAGGGGCGAATGAAAAACTGTTTTTT	CASSLLGANEKLFF
.	many	TRBV13	TRBJ1-1	TGTGCCAGCAGCAGGGACGGTGAAGCTTTCTTT	CASSRDGEAFF
.	many	TRBV7-6	TRBJ1-1	TGTGCCAGCAGAGATACCGGGACCCAGAACACTGAAGCTTTCTTT	CASRDTGTQNTEAFF
.	few	TRBV12-3/TRBV12-4	TRBJ1-1	TGTGCCAGCTCTGGGGCCACTGAAGCTTTCTTT	CASSGATEAFF
.	.	TRBV6-6	TRBJ1-1	TGTGCCAGCAGCATACAGGATACTGAAGCTTTCTTT	CASSIQDTEAFF
.	.	TRBV7-2	TRBJ2-7	TGTGCCAGCAGCCTGGACTCCACGACTTACGAGCAGTACTTC	CASSLDSTTYEQYF
.	.	TRBV2	TRBJ2-1	TGTGCCAGCCATACTCCCAACTTGGATGAGCAGTTCTTC	CASHTPNLDEQFF
.	few	TRBV7-9	TRBJ2-7	TGTGCCAGCAGCCTAGACATCAATGAGCAGTACTTC	CASSLDINEQYF
.	.	TRBV5-1	TRBJ2-5	TGCGCCAGCAGCTTACAGGCACAAGAGACCAAGTACTTC	CASSLQAQETKYF
TRBD2	.	TRBV7-2	TRBJ2-1	TGTGCCAGCAGCTCTAGCGGGTGGTCCTACAATGAGCAGTTCTTC	CASSSSGWSYNEQFF
TRBD1	.	TRBV29-1	TRBJ2-5	TGCAGCGCCAGCACCTCAGGACAGGGGTTGGAGACCCAGTACTTC	CSASTSGQGLETQYF
.	many	TRBV19	TRBJ1-2	TGTGCCAGTACCTCCCTCGAGGGGCTAGGATACTATGGCTACACCTTC	CASTSLEGLGYYGYTF
.	.	TRBV12-3/TRBV12-4	TRBJ1-2	TGTGCCAGCAGTCCCAGACAGGCTTCCAACTATGGCTACACCTTC	CASSPRQASNYGYTF
TRBD2	many	TRBV5-1	TRBJ2-7	TGCGCCAGCAGCCCTCTTACTAGCGGGGGTTCCTACGAGCAGTACTTC	CASSPLTSGGSYEQYF
TRBD2	many	TRBV7-2	TRBJ2-2	TGTGCCAGCAGCCTAGCGGGAGGGCCGGTGACCGGGGAGCTGTTTTTT	CASSLAGGPVTGELFF
.	many	TRBV19	TRBJ2-2	TGTGCCAGTAGTCCTGGGGGTGTTCTTAACACCGGGGAGCTGTTTTTT	CASSPGGVLNTGELFF
TRBD1	.	TRBV2	TRBJ2-6	TGTGCCAGCAGCCTGGACAGGGGAAACTCTGGGGCCAACGTCCTGACTTTC	CASSLDRGNSGANVLTF
.	.	TRBV2	TRBJ1-3	TGTGCCAGCAGTGACCCCATAGAGACCATATATTTT	CASSDPIETIYF
.	.	TRBV7-6	TRBJ2-5	TGTGCCAGCAGCTTCGGTGGCCCACAAGAGACCCAGTACTTC	CASSFGGPQETQYF
.	once	TRBV7-9	TRBJ1-1	TGTGCCAGCAGCTGGGAGGAAACTGAAGCTTTCTTT	CASSWEETEAFF
.	many	TRBV9	TRBJ1-2	TGTGCCAGCAGCGTAGAGGGGTCAGCCGAACGGTATGGCTACACCTTC	CASSVEGSAERYGYTF
TRBD1	.	TRBV7-8	TRBJ2-7	TGTGCCAGCAGCTCTGGGACAGCAGGCTTCTACGAGCAGTACTTC	CASSSGTAGFYEQYF
.	many	TRBV24-1	TRBJ1-5	TGTGCCACCAGTGATAATGGGTTGTGGCATTTT	CATSDNGLWHF
.	.	TRBV19	TRBJ1-5	TGTGCCAGTTCCCCGGGAGGCCTGGATGGCAATCAGCCCCAGCATTTT	CASSPGGLDGNQPQHF
.	many	TRBV9	TRBJ1-4	TGTGCCAGCAGCGTAGGGAATCCGGGGACGAATGAAAAACTGTTTTTT	CASSVGNPGTNEKLFF
.	.	TRBV6-1	TRBJ2-5	TGTGCCAGCAGTACCCGGGACGGACAAGAGACCCAGTACTTC	CASSTRDGQETQYF